Below are 17 T cell receptor beta chains sequenced from a single sample in a study of CD8+ T cells in alopecia areata. Indicated treatment: oral pan-JAK inhibitor, 5-10 mg twice daily. Sequencing used cDNA as its template, made by extracting RNA and reverse transcribing it. Sequenced by immunoSEQ multiplex PCR; TCRdb stores in-frame clones only, minus some. The sample gives around 120,000 clones, more than 45% of which show up once; roughly 0.45% is in the top ten. This specimen was CD4+ T cells sorted from blood, taken at week 4, from a patient treated with tofacitinib. Receptor source: a human donor with alopecia areata.

The table lists this clone with a count of one. Other DNA sequences of this sample code for an identical CDR3. The V and J genes are TRBV9 and TRBJ1-1, with 7 bases fitting TRBD1. The CDR3 extends over 14 amino acids. J was trimmed by 1 base and V by 2 bases; bases with no gene match: 2. CDR1 is SGDLS and CDR2 is YYNGEE in the germline V gene. The CDR3: CASSVRTGNTEAFF. The CDR3 bases are TGTGCCAGCAGCGTGAGGACAGGGAACACTGAAGCTTTCTTT.

The chain carries TRBV30 and TRBJ1-4; D possibly corresponds to TRBD1 (6 bases). The CDR3 extends over 13 amino acids. Germline V gene data show CDR1 as GTSNPN and CDR2 as SVGIG (reference sequence). Trimming removed 8 bases at V and 5 bases at J, with 15 bases between. The chain's CDR3 is CATDRSWNEKLFF. CDR3 nucleotide sequence: TGTGCCACCGACAGGAGTTGGAATGAAAAACTGTTTTTT.

In this sample, this clone turned up a few times. This sequence joins TRBV25-1 and TRBJ1-5; no firm D call. Germline V gives CDR1 MGHDK, CDR2 SYGVNS. The CDR3 consists of 15 residues. The V end was cut by 3 bases, the J end by 2 bases, with 11 bases between. CDR3 DNA sequence: TGTGCCAGCAGTGATTCTTATCGAGGCAATCAGCCCCAGCATTTT. This codes for CASSDSYRGNQPQHF.

This CDR3 is CASRVRDRALYEQFF. The CDR3 DNA is TGTGCCAGCAGGGTCCGGGACAGGGCCCTATATGAGCAGTTCTTC. The chain carries TRBV6-1 and TRBJ2-1, with 9 bases identical to TRBD1. Germline CDR1 reads MNHNS; CDR2 reads SASEGT. J gave up 8 bases and V 6 bases, and 11 bases lay outside the gene matches. This CDR3 region has 15 residues.

This clone appeared a few times. The rearrangement joins TRBV5-1 to TRBJ1-1; D is possibly TRBD1 (6 bases). Trimming shortened V by 5 bases and J by 2 bases, and 10 bases separated the two germline ends. The CDR3 runs to 13 residues. The germline V gene encodes CDR1 SGHRS and CDR2 YFSETQ. CDR3 amino acids: CASREQGNTEAFF. CDR3 nucleotide sequence: TGCGCCAGCAGGGAACAGGGAAACACTGAAGCTTTCTTT.

The CDR3 DNA reads as TGCGCCAGCAGACCTACTCACCGGGACAGGGGCACAGATACGCAGTATTTT. Translation: CASRPTHRDRGTDTQYF. The chain employs TRBV23-1 and TRBJ2-3, with 9 positions matching TRBD1. TRBV23-1 is treated as an ORF (open reading frame) with a function not yet certain. The CDR3 runs 17 residues. V shed 6 bases, J shed 1 base, and the junction held 11 bases outside the gene matches.

The CDR3 coding sequence is TGCAGCGTTGACCGGCAGGCGACCAGCACAGATACGCAGTATTTT. Translating gives CSVDRQATSTDTQYF. V gene TRBV29-1 combines with J gene TRBJ2-3; D is unclear. This CDR3 comprises 15 residues. With 3 bases removed from V and 0 bases from J, the gap between germline ends came to 13 bases. CDR1 is SQVTM, CDR2 ANQGSEA, per germline.

The rearrangement joins TRBV29-1 to TRBJ2-5; possibly TRBD1 for D (5 bases). From germline, CDR1 is SQVTM and CDR2 ANQGSEA. V lost 3 bases and J 1 base, leaving 6 bases between the germline ends. The CDR3 contains 12 residues. For the CDR3, the DNA is TGCAGCGTTGACAGGGCCCAAGAGACCCAGTACTTC. Translated, it gives CSVDRAQETQYF.

This sequence joins TRBV30 and TRBJ1-5, with D maybe TRBD1 (5 bases). CDR1 GTSNPN and CDR2 SVGIG come from the germline V gene (reference sequence). The CDR3 is 14 amino acids. V was shortened by 5 bases and J by 1 base, with 12 bases between the two germline ends. This CDR3 reads CAWSRGMSNQPQHF. CDR3 DNA sequence: TGTGCCTGGTCACGGGGCATGAGCAATCAGCCCCAGCATTTT.

V and J are TRBV7-2 and TRBJ2-5; TRBD1 is a possible D gene (5 bases). The V gene's germline CDR1 is SGHTA and CDR2 FQGNSA. Trimming removed 3 bases at V and 0 bases at J, with 11 bases between. CDR3 length: 15 residues. The CDR3 DNA is TGTGCCAGCAGCTTTGCAGGGCCGTACCAAGAGACCCAGTACTTC. It encodes CASSFAGPYQETQYF.

This clone was observed a single time. V is TRBV5-6 and J is TRBJ1-3; no clear D gene. From germline, CDR1 is SGHDT and CDR2 YYEEEE. The V end was cut by 1 base, the J end by 2 bases, with 16 bases between. This CDR3 comprises 17 residues. The DNA for the CDR3 is TGTGCCAGCAGCTTGACGGGCCGGGTAGGAGCTGGAAACACCATATATTTT. It yields the protein CASSLTGRVGAGNTIYF.

CDR3 in DNA: TGCGCCAGCAGCCCCACCCACAGGGACTATGGCTACACCTTC. Protein product: CASSPTHRDYGYTF. The rearrangement links TRBV5-1 to TRBJ1-2, with D maybe TRBD1 (6 bases). Germline values: CDR1 SGHRS, CDR2 YFSETQ. This CDR3 has 14 amino acids. The germline V and J ends were trimmed by 4 bases and 3 bases, with 13 bases remaining between them.

The CDR3: CASSLDPNTGELFF. The CDR3 DNA is TGTGCCAGCAGCTTAGACCCCAACACCGGGGAGCTGTTTTTT. J is TRBJ2-2 and V is TRBV11-3, with D unclear. This CDR3 contains 14 residues. V was cut by 0 bases and J by 2 bases, with 4 bases left in between. Germline V gene sequence: CDR1 SGHNT, CDR2 YENEEA.

CDR3 nucleotide sequence: TGTGCCAGCAGCGTAGAACCTTGGGCGAATGAAAAACTGTTTTTT. The encoded protein is CASSVEPWANEKLFF. This chain joins TRBV9 and TRBJ1-4; D not resolved. CDR1 is SGDLS, CDR2 YYNGEE, per germline. The CDR3 runs 15 residues. The ends were cut back, 0 bases at V and 5 bases at J, with 11 bases in the middle.

The gene calls are TRBV4-1 and TRBJ2-1, with a possible D match to TRBD2 (6 bases). Germline assignment: CDR1 MGHRA and CDR2 YSYEKL. V was cut by 1 base and J by 6 bases, with 25 bases left in between. This CDR3 contains 19 residues. CDR3 nucleotides: TGCGCCAGCAGCCAAGTTGGTCTGGGACCCCTACGGGGAGGCAATGAGCAGTTCTTC. Protein sequence: CASSQVGLGPLRGGNEQFF.

The chain couples TRBV29-1 to TRBJ2-1, with 9 bases lining up with TRBD2. This CDR3 is 13 amino acids long. The V gene's germline CDR1 is SQVTM and CDR2 ANQGSEA. V shed 4 bases, J shed 5 bases, and the junction held 3 bases outside the gene matches. The CDR3: CSVGGRADNEQFF. The CDR3 DNA is TGCAGCGTTGGCGGGAGGGCCGACAATGAGCAGTTCTTC.

The rearrangement links TRBV29-1 to TRBJ2-3, with 10 bases aligning to TRBD1. The V and J ends lost 5 bases and 4 bases, in that order; junction bases with no gene match: 6. The CDR3 runs 14 residues. Germline-derived CDR1 and CDR2 are SQVTM and ANQGSEA. For the CDR3, the DNA is TGCAGCGTTAACGACAGGGGGCTCGCAGATACGCAGTATTTT. It is translated as CSVNDRGLADTQYF.